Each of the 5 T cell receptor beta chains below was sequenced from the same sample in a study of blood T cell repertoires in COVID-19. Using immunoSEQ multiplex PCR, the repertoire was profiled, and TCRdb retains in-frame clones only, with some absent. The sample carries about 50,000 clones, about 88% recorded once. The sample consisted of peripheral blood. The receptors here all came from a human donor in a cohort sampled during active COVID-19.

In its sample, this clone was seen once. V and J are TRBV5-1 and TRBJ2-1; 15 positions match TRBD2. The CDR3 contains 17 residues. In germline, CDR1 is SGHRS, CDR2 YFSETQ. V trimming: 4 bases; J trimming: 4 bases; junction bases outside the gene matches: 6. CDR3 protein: CASSGLAGGPEYNEQFF. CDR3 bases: TGCGCCAGCAGCGGACTAGCGGGAGGGCCGGAGTACAATGAGCAGTTCTTC.

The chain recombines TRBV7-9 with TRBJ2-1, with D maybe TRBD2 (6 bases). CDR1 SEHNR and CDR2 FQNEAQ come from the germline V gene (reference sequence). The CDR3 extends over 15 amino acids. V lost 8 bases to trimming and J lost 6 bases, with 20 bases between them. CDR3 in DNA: TGTGCCAGCGTATTAATCGGGACTGCCTTCAATGAGCAGTTCTTC. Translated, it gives CASVLIGTAFNEQFF.

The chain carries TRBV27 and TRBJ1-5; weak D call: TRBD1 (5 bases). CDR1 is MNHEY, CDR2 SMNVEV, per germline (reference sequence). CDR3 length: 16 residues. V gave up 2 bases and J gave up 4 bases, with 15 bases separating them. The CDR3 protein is CASSLGRRGGNQPQHF. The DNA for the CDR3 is TGTGCCAGCAGTTTAGGTAGGCGGGGCGGGAATCAGCCCCAGCATTTT.

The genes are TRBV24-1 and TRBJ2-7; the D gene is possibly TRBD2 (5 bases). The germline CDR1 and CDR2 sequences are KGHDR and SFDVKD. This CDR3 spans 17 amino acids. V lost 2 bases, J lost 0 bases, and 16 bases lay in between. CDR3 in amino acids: CATSDSLADSHSYEQYF. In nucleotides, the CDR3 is TGTGCCACCAGTGATTCCCTAGCCGACTCCCACTCCTACGAGCAGTACTTC.

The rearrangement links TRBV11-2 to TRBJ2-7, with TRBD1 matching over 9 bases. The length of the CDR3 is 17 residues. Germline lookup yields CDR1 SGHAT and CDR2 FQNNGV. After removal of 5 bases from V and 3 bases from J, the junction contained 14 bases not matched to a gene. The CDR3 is CASSRTIPGQGYYEQYF. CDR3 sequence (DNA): TGTGCCAGCAGCCGCACTATCCCGGGACAGGGCTACTACGAGCAGTACTTC.